This is a list of T cell receptor beta chains from one sample in a study of blood T cell repertoires in COVID-19. Sequencing used immunoSEQ multiplex PCR; TCRdb keeps in-frame clones, though not all of them. The table includes around 290,000 clones, 75% to 95% detected once. Sequencing used PBMCs or T cells enriched from blood (not recorded which). The receptors were gathered from a woman aged 30 to 39 who had recovered from COVID-19. The CDR3 runs from the conserved cysteine through the conserved F or W. Each record gives: CDR3 protein, CDR3 DNA, J gene, D gene, V gene, clone size. The D gene is left open where the match is weak. The size field is filled for only some rows; it gives once, few, many or a size class.

CDR3aa: CASSHIAGQGSETQYF
CDR3nt: TGCGCCAGCAGCCATATCGCCGGACAGGGCAGTGAGACCCAGTACTTC
j_gene: TRBJ2-5
d_gene: TRBD1
v_gene: TRBV4-1
abundance: NA

CDR3aa: CAISFGTSGTQETQYF
CDR3nt: TGTGCCATCAGCTTCGGGACTAGCGGCACGCAAGAGACCCAGTACTTC
j_gene: TRBJ2-5
d_gene: TRBD2
v_gene: TRBV10-3
abundance: NA

CDR3aa: CASSRQGMRTDTQYF
CDR3nt: TGTGCCAGCAGTCGACAGGGCATGAGGACAGATACGCAGTATTTT
j_gene: TRBJ2-3
d_gene: TRBD1
v_gene: TRBV6-5
abundance: once

CDR3aa: CARRDREGNYGYTF
CDR3nt: TGTGCCAGAAGGGACAGGGAGGGTAACTATGGCTACACCTTC
j_gene: TRBJ1-2
d_gene: TRBD1
v_gene: TRBV2
abundance: NA

CDR3aa: CSARPLGQGGNEQFF
CDR3nt: TGCAGCGCCCGGCCCCTGGGGCAGGGAGGTAATGAGCAGTTCTTC
j_gene: TRBJ2-1
d_gene: NA
v_gene: TRBV29-1
abundance: few

CDR3aa: CASSLSGDTEAFF
CDR3nt: TGCGCCAGCAGCTTGTCCGGGGACACTGAAGCTTTCTTT
j_gene: TRBJ1-1
d_gene: NA
v_gene: TRBV5-1
abundance: NA

CDR3aa: CASSLGQAGGEQYF
CDR3nt: TGCGCCAGCAGCTTGGGGCAGGCCGGGGGCGAGCAGTACTTC
j_gene: TRBJ2-7
d_gene: NA
v_gene: TRBV5-1
abundance: once

CDR3aa: CASHLPTGIYNEQFF
CDR3nt: TGTGCCAGCCACCTTCCGACAGGAATCTACAATGAGCAGTTCTTC
j_gene: TRBJ2-1
d_gene: NA
v_gene: TRBV7-2
abundance: NA

CDR3aa: CASSQTADSSNTEAFF
CDR3nt: TGCGCCAGCAGCCAAACCGCCGACAGTTCGAACACTGAAGCTTTCTTT
j_gene: TRBJ1-1
d_gene: NA
v_gene: TRBV5-1
abundance: once

CDR3aa: CASSPSQGAGYGYTF
CDR3nt: TGTGCCAGCAGCCCGTCACAGGGGGCCGGTTATGGCTACACCTTC
j_gene: TRBJ1-2
d_gene: TRBD1
v_gene: TRBV7-2
abundance: NA

CDR3aa: CASSFPREGGSYTEAFF
CDR3nt: TGCGCCAGCAGCTTTCCCAGGGAGGGGGGCTCTTACACTGAAGCTTTCTTT
j_gene: TRBJ1-1
d_gene: NA
v_gene: TRBV5-1
abundance: NA

CDR3aa: CASSSRQSSEAFF
CDR3nt: TGTGCCAGCAGCTCACGACAGTCTTCTGAAGCTTTCTTT
j_gene: TRBJ1-1
d_gene: NA
v_gene: TRBV7-2
abundance: NA

CDR3aa: CSVEHGERRSYNEQFF
CDR3nt: TGCAGCGTTGAACATGGAGAGAGACGCTCCTACAATGAGCAGTTCTTC
j_gene: TRBJ2-1
d_gene: NA
v_gene: TRBV29-1
abundance: few

CDR3aa: CASSQGIPLGQGGNTIYF
CDR3nt: TGTGCCAGCAGCCAAGGAATTCCCTTGGGGCAGGGAGGAAACACCATATATTTT
j_gene: TRBJ1-3
d_gene: NA
v_gene: TRBV3-1/TRBV3-2
abundance: NA

CDR3aa: CAISNRGANQPQHF
CDR3nt: TGTGCCATCAGTAACCGCGGGGCCAATCAGCCCCAGCATTTT
j_gene: TRBJ1-5
d_gene: NA
v_gene: TRBV10-3
abundance: NA

CDR3aa: CAGRDSSRNSPLHF
CDR3nt: TGTGCCGGTAGAGACAGTTCCCGAAATTCACCCCTCCACTTT
j_gene: TRBJ1-6
d_gene: NA
v_gene: TRBV6-6
abundance: NA

CDR3aa: CASSFRGVLYNSPLHF
CDR3nt: TGTGCCAGCAGTTTCCGGGGAGTCTTATATAATTCACCCCTCCACTTT
j_gene: TRBJ1-6
d_gene: NA
v_gene: TRBV27
abundance: NA

CDR3aa: CASSFPGPREQYF
CDR3nt: TGTGCCAGCAGCTTCCCAGGGCCTCGGGAGCAGTACTTC
j_gene: TRBJ2-7
d_gene: NA
v_gene: TRBV7-2
abundance: once

CDR3aa: CASSSDGNNSPLHF
CDR3nt: TGTGCCAGCTCATCGGACGGGAATAATTCACCCCTCCACTTT
j_gene: TRBJ1-6
d_gene: NA
v_gene: TRBV18
abundance: NA

CDR3aa: CASSQGGGRVQNTQYF
CDR3nt: TGCGCCAGCAGCCAAGGGGGCGGGAGGGTTCAGAATACGCAGTATTTT
j_gene: TRBJ2-3
d_gene: TRBD2
v_gene: TRBV4-1
abundance: NA

CDR3aa: CASSQGSGGSNGDIQYF
CDR3nt: TGCGCCAGCAGCCAAGGGAGTGGCGGGAGCAACGGGGACATTCAGTACTTC
j_gene: TRBJ2-4
d_gene: TRBD2
v_gene: TRBV4-3
abundance: NA

CDR3aa: CASLVQGASYNEQFF
CDR3nt: TGTGCCAGCCTTGTACAGGGGGCTAGCTACAATGAGCAGTTCTTC
j_gene: TRBJ2-1
d_gene: TRBD1
v_gene: TRBV28
abundance: NA

CDR3aa: CASSGSSGSYEQYF
CDR3nt: TGTGCCAGCAGCGGATCTAGCGGGAGTTACGAGCAGTACTTC
j_gene: TRBJ2-7
d_gene: TRBD2
v_gene: TRBV9
abundance: NA

CDR3aa: CASSIGQGYGYTF
CDR3nt: TGTGCCAGTAGTATTGGACAGGGCTATGGCTACACCTTC
j_gene: TRBJ1-2
d_gene: TRBD1
v_gene: TRBV19
abundance: NA

CDR3aa: CASSEWLAGGDEQFF
CDR3nt: TGTGCCAGCAGTGAATGGCTAGCGGGCGGGGATGAGCAGTTCTTC
j_gene: TRBJ2-1
d_gene: TRBD2
v_gene: TRBV25-1
abundance: NA

CDR3aa: CASIIGGNSGQDTQYF
CDR3nt: TGTGCCAGCATAATAGGAGGGAATAGCGGGCAAGATACGCAGTATTTT
j_gene: TRBJ2-3
d_gene: TRBD2
v_gene: TRBV28
abundance: NA

CDR3aa: CASIPDEKEAPSYNEQFF
CDR3nt: TGTGCCAGCATTCCCGACGAAAAGGAGGCACCCTCCTACAATGAGCAGTTCTTC
j_gene: TRBJ2-1
d_gene: NA
v_gene: TRBV21-1
abundance: once

CDR3aa: CASSYLAFQETQYF
CDR3nt: TGTGCCAGTAGCTACTTAGCGTTTCAAGAGACCCAGTACTTC
j_gene: TRBJ2-5
d_gene: NA
v_gene: TRBV19
abundance: NA

CDR3aa: CATSRSLDTGDGLNTIYF
CDR3nt: TGTGCCACCAGCAGATCCCTCGACACAGGGGATGGGTTAAACACCATATATTTT
j_gene: TRBJ1-3
d_gene: TRBD1
v_gene: TRBV15
abundance: NA

CDR3aa: CAVHSGQGASEAFF
CDR3nt: TGTGCCGTTCACTCTGGACAGGGGGCTTCCGAAGCTTTCTTT
j_gene: TRBJ1-1
d_gene: TRBD1
v_gene: TRBV30
abundance: few

CDR3aa: CASSYADSINTEAFF
CDR3nt: TGTGCCAGCAGTTACGCTGACAGTATCAACACTGAAGCTTTCTTT
j_gene: TRBJ1-1
d_gene: NA
v_gene: TRBV6-5
abundance: NA

CDR3aa: CASSQDRATGVPFF
CDR3nt: TGCGCCAGCAGCCAAGATCGGGCGACGGGAGTCCCGTTCTTC
j_gene: TRBJ2-1
d_gene: NA
v_gene: TRBV4-3
abundance: NA

CDR3aa: CATSRPRDRNTIYF
CDR3nt: TGTGCCACCAGCAGACCTCGGGACAGAAACACCATATATTTT
j_gene: TRBJ1-3
d_gene: NA
v_gene: TRBV15
abundance: NA

CDR3aa: CASSSAGTAAEAFF
CDR3nt: TGTGCCAGCAGTTCGGCCGGGACAGCCGCTGAAGCTTTCTTT
j_gene: TRBJ1-1
d_gene: TRBD1
v_gene: TRBV27
abundance: NA

CDR3aa: CASNRASGNTIYF
CDR3nt: TGTGCCAGCAACAGGGCCTCTGGAAACACCATATATTTT
j_gene: TRBJ1-3
d_gene: NA
v_gene: TRBV28
abundance: few

CDR3aa: CASSHPGTRAYNEQFF
CDR3nt: TGCGCCAGCAGCCATCCCGGGACTAGGGCCTACAATGAGCAGTTCTTC
j_gene: TRBJ2-1
d_gene: TRBD2
v_gene: TRBV4-1
abundance: NA

CDR3aa: CASSIGAVNYGYTF
CDR3nt: TGTGCCAGTAGTATTGGGGCCGTTAACTATGGCTACACCTTC
j_gene: TRBJ1-2
d_gene: NA
v_gene: TRBV19
abundance: NA

CDR3aa: CASSLVEGDYGYTF
CDR3nt: TGTGCCAGCAGCTTAGTCGAGGGGGACTATGGCTACACCTTC
j_gene: TRBJ1-2
d_gene: NA
v_gene: TRBV7-2
abundance: NA

CDR3aa: CASSDTLQGQGRTEAFF
CDR3nt: TGTGCCAGCAGTGACACTCTCCAAGGACAGGGTCGAACTGAAGCTTTCTTT
j_gene: TRBJ1-1
d_gene: TRBD1
v_gene: TRBV6-1
abundance: NA

CDR3aa: CASSQATPRLYGYTF
CDR3nt: TGTGCCAGCAGCCAAGCCACCCCCAGGCTCTATGGCTACACCTTC
j_gene: TRBJ1-2
d_gene: NA
v_gene: TRBV3-1/TRBV3-2
abundance: few

CDR3aa: CASRSRGSNNSPLHF
CDR3nt: TGTGCCAGCAGATCCCGGGGTTCGAATAATTCACCCCTCCACTTT
j_gene: TRBJ1-6
d_gene: NA
v_gene: TRBV27
abundance: few

CDR3aa: CASSQRTSGRAETDTQYF
CDR3nt: TGTGCCAGCAGCCAAAGGACTAGCGGGAGGGCCGAAACAGATACGCAGTATTTT
j_gene: TRBJ2-3
d_gene: TRBD2
v_gene: TRBV4-2
abundance: NA